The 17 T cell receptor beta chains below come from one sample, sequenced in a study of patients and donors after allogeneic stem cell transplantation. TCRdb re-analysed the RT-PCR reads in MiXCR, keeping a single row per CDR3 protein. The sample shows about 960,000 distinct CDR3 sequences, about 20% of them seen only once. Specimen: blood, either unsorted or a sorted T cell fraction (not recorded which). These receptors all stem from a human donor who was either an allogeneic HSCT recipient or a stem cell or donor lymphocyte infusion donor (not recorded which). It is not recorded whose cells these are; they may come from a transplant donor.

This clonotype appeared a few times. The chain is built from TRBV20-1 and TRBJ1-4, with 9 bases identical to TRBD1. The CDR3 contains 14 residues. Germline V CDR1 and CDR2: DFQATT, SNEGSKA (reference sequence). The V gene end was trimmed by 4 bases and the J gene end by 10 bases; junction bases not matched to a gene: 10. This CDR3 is CSANTDRGRGKLFF. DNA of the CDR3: TGCAGTGCTAACACGGACAGGGGCAGGGGAAAACTGTTTTTT.

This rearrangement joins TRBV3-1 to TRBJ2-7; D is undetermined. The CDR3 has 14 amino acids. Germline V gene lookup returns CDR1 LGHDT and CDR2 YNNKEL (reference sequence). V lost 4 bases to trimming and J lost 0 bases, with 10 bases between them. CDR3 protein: CASSPERISYEQYF. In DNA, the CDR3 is TGTGCCAGCAGCCCCGAGAGGATCTCCTACGAGCAGTACTTC.

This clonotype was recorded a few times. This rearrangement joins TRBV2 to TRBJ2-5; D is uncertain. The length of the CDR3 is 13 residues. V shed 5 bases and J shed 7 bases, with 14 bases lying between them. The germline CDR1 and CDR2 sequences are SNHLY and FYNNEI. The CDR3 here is CASSPSLTATQYF. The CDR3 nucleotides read TGTGCCAGCAGTCCCTCCCTAACCGCGACCCAGTACTTC.

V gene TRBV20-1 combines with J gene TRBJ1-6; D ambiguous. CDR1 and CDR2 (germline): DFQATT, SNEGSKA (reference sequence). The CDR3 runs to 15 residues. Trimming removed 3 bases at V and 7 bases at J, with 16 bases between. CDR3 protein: CSARGSSFGNSPLHF. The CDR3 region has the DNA TGCAGTGCTAGGGGCTCTTCGTTTGGGAATTCACCCCTCCACTTT.

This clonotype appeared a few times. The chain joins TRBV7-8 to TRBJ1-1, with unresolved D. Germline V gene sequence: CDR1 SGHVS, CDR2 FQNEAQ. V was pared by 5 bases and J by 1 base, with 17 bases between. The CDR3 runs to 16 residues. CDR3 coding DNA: TGTGCCAGCAGCCAAAATACCGGGCGGGCGAACACTGAAGCTTTCTTT. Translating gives CASSQNTGRANTEAFF.

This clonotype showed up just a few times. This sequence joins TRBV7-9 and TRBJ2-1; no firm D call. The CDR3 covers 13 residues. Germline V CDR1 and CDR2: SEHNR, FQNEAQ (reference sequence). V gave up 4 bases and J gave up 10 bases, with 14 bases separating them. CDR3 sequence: CASSSARRTEQFF. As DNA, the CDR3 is TGTGCCAGCAGCTCGGCTCGGCGGACCGAGCAGTTCTTC.

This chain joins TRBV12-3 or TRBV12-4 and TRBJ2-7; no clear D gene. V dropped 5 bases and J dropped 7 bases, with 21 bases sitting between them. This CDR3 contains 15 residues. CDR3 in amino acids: CASSARQIQMGEQYF. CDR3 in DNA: TGTGCCAGCAGTGCCCGACAAATACAAATGGGTGAGCAGTACTTC.

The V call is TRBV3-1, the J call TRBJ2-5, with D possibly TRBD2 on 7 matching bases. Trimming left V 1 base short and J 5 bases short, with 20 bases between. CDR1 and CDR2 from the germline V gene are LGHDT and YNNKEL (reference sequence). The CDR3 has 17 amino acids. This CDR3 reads CASSQGGGGGVWETQYF. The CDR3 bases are TGTGCCAGCAGCCAAGGAGGCGGCGGGGGCGTCTGGGAGACCCAGTACTTC.

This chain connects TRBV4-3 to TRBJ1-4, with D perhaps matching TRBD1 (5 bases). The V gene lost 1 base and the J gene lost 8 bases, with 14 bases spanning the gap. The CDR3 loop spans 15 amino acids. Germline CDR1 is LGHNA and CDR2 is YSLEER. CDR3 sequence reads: CASSQVRTLDEKLFF. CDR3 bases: TGCGCCAGCAGCCAAGTAAGGACACTCGACGAAAAACTGTTTTTT.

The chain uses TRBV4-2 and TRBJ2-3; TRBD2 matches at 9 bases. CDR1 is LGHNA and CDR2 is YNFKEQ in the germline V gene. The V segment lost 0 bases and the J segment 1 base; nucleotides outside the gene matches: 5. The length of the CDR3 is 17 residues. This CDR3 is CASSQDSQRGGTDTQYF. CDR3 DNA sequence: TGTGCCAGCAGCCAAGATTCCCAGCGGGGGGGCACAGATACGCAGTATTTT.

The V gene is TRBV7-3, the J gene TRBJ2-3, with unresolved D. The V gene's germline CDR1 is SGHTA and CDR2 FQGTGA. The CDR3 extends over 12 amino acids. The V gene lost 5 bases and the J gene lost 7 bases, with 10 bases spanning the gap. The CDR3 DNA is TGTGCCAGCAGCCCCGAAGGGTATACGCAGTATTTT. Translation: CASSPEGYTQYF. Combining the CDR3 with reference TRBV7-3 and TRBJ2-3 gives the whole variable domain GAGVSQTPSNKVTEKGKYVELRCDPISGHTALYWYRQSLGQGPEFLIYFQGTGAADDSGLPNDRFFAVRPEGSVSTLKIQRTERGDSAVYLCASSPEGYTQYFGPGTRLTVL.

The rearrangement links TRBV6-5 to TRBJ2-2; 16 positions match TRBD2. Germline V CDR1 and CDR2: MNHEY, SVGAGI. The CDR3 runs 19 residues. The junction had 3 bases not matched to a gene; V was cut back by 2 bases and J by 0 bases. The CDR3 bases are TGTGCCAGCAGTTACCTGGGACTAGCGGGGGGGCCGAACACCGGGGAGCTGTTTTTT. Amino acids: CASSYLGLAGGPNTGELFF.

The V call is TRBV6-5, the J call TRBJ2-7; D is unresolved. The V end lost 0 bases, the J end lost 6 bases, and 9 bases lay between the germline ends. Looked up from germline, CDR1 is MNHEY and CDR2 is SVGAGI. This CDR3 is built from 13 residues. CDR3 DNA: TGTGCCAGCAGTTACTCATGGGTGGGCGAGCAGTACTTC. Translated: CASSYSWVGEQYF.

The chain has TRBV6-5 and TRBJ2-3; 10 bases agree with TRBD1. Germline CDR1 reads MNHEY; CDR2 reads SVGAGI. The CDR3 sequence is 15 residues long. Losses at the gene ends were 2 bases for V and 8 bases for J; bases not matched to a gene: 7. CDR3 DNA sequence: TGTGCCAGCAGTTACCGAGGACAGGGGGGAAGTACGCAGTATTTT. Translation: CASSYRGQGGSTQYF.

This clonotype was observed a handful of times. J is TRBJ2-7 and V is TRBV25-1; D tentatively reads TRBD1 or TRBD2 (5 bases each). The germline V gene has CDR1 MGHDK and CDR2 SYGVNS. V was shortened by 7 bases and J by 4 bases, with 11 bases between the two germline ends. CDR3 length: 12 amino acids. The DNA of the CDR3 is TGTGCCAGCACGGAGTGGGGGTACGAGCAGTACTTC. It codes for CASTEWGYEQYF.

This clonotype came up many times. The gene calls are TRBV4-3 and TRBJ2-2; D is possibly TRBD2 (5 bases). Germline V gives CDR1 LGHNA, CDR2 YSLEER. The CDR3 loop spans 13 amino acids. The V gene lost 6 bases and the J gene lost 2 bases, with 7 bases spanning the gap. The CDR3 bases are TGCGCCAGCAGGGGAGTTAACACCGGGGAGCTGTTTTTT. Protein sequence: CASRGVNTGELFF.

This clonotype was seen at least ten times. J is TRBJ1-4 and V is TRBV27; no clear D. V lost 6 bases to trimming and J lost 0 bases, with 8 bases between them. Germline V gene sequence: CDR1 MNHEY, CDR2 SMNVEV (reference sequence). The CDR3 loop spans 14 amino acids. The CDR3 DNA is TGTGCCAGCAGCCAGTTAGCAACTAATGAAAAACTGTTTTTT. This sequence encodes CASSQLATNEKLFF.